The 17 T cell receptor beta chains in this list originate from one sample, sequenced in a study of breast tumors, draining lymph nodes, adjacent tissues. Axillary draining lymph nodes of breast cancer patients supplied the node samples. A single record per CDR3 protein comes from TCRdb applying MiXCR to the multiplex PCR reads. Of 150,000 to 200,000 distinct CDR3 sequences listed, about 34% were seen once; the top ten hold 3% to 4%. The specimen sequenced was axillary lymph node tissue. The receptor source for this set is a female donor with breast cancer. Some clones in this sample may be carry-over from other donors' samples.

The gene calls are TRBV15 and TRBJ1-4; perhaps TRBD1 as D (6 bases). V lost 4 bases to trimming and J lost 2 bases, with 8 bases between them. Germline loops: CDR1 LNHNV, CDR2 YYDKDF (reference sequence). This CDR3 contains 14 residues. CDR3 protein: CATSTGVTNEKLFF. The DNA of the CDR3 is TGTGCCACCAGCACAGGGGTTACTAATGAAAAACTGTTTTTT.

This clonotype was counted ten times or more. V usage is TRBV12-3 or TRBV12-4 and J usage is TRBJ1-2; D is possibly TRBD1 (5 bases). The CDR3 consists of 13 residues. V shed 5 bases and J shed 8 bases, with 15 bases lying between them. CDR3 protein: CASSTTGRVGYTF. The CDR3 bases are TGTGCCAGCAGTACAACAGGCAGGGTAGGCTACACCTTC.

Only a few counts were recorded for this clonotype. A clone one base away is much larger, so this may be a read error. This sequence joins TRBV6-1 and TRBJ1-2; the D gene is possibly TRBD1 (5 bases). V shed 5 bases and J shed 8 bases, with 24 bases lying between them. Germline V lookup: CDR1 MNHNS, CDR2 SASEGT. CDR3 length: 16 residues. This CDR3 is CASSQRGREGPRGYTF. The CDR3 nucleotides are TGTGCCAGCAGTCAAAGGGGAAGGGAGGGGCCACGCGGCTACACCTTC.

This clonotype was detected once. Its ends do not fully match the called genes, so a read error is possible. This chain joins TRBV9 and TRBJ1-6; D possibly corresponds to TRBD1 (5 bases). The CDR3 runs 16 residues. CDR1 is SGDLS, CDR2 YYNGEE, per germline. The CDR3 loop is CASSARVCSYDSPLHF. The CDR3 coding sequence is TGTGCCAGCAGCGCCAGGGTCTGCTCCTATGATTCACCCCTCCACTTT.

At least ten counts were recorded for this clonotype. The chain recombines TRBV11-2 with TRBJ1-4, with 8 bases aligning to TRBD1. Germline V gene data show CDR1 as SGHAT and CDR2 as FQNNGV. The ends lost 5 bases at V and 4 bases at J; junction bases unmatched: 6. The CDR3 consists of 15 residues. Here the CDR3 DNA reads TGTGCCAGCAGCCTCCGACAGGGGTATAATGAAAAACTGTTTTTT. Encoded protein: CASSLRQGYNEKLFF.

V and J are TRBV28 and TRBJ2-3; 15 nucleotides align to TRBD2. CDR1 and CDR2 (germline): MDHEN, SYDVKM. The CDR3 spans 17 residues. Germline trimming cut 1 base from V and 5 bases from J; bases unmatched to any gene: 4. CDR3 in amino acids: CASSLLGTSGGIDTQYF. The CDR3 DNA follows: TGTGCCAGCAGTTTATTGGGGACTAGCGGGGGGATAGATACGCAGTATTTT.

The genes are TRBV27 and TRBJ2-1; D is possibly TRBD1 (5 bases). V lost 5 bases to trimming and J lost 1 base, with 18 bases between them. The germline V gene has CDR1 MNHEY and CDR2 SMNVEV (reference sequence). CDR3 length equals 17 residues. CDR3 sequence: CASSPQAPRGSYNEQFF. CDR3 DNA sequence: TGTGCCAGCAGTCCCCAGGCCCCTAGGGGATCCTACAATGAGCAGTTCTTC.

This clonotype was counted many times. CDR3 nucleotide sequence: TGTGCCAGCAGTCCGACTTGGGATTCACCCCTCCACTTT. It specifies CASSPTWDSPLHF. J is TRBJ1-6 and V is TRBV28; unclear D gene. V lost 5 bases, J lost 8 bases, and 10 bases lay in between. There are 13 residues in the CDR3. The germline V gene encodes CDR1 MDHEN and CDR2 SYDVKM.

This clonotype was found many times. The chain uses TRBV7-3 and TRBJ2-3, with D perhaps given as TRBD1 or TRBD2 (6 bases each). In germline, CDR1 is SGHTA, CDR2 FQGTGA. Trimming took off 2 bases at V and 3 bases at J, with 12 bases between the two ends. The CDR3 is 15 amino acids. The CDR3: CASSLFGGPTDTQYF. DNA of the CDR3: TGTGCCAGCAGCTTATTTGGGGGGCCGACAGATACGCAGTATTTT. Variable domain in full (rest from reference TRBV7-3 and TRBJ2-3): GAGVSQTPSNKVTEKGKYVELRCDPISGHTALYWYRQSLGQGPEFLIYFQGTGAADDSGLPNDRFFAVRPEGSVSTLKIQRTERGDSAVYLCASSLFGGPTDTQYFGPGTRLTVL.

Ten or more counts support this clonotype. This chain links TRBV20-1 with TRBJ1-6, with unresolved D. CDR1 and CDR2 from the germline V gene are DFQATT and SNEGSKA (reference sequence). The CDR3 is made up of 15 amino acids. V was pared by 3 bases and J by 8 bases, with 17 bases between. CDR3 residues: CSARDWTDSDSPLHF. As DNA, the CDR3 is TGCAGTGCTAGGGACTGGACTGATTCAGATTCACCCCTCCACTTT.

This sequence joins TRBV28 and TRBJ2-1; 12 bases agree with TRBD2. V gave up 5 bases and J gave up 11 bases; unmatched junction bases: 10. Germline V lookup: CDR1 MDHEN, CDR2 SYDVKM. CDR3 length equals 15 residues. CDR3 nucleotides: TGTGCCAGCAGTACTCTAGCGGGGGGGACCGTTAAGCAGTTCTTC. Its translation: CASSTLAGGTVKQFF.

This clonotype has a count of ten or more. This chain connects TRBV28 to TRBJ2-7, with D perhaps matching TRBD1 (5 bases). The length of the CDR3 is 14 residues. The germline V gene has CDR1 MDHEN and CDR2 SYDVKM. Trimming left V 3 bases short and J 3 bases short, with 12 bases between. The CDR3 bases are TGTGCCAGCAGTTTGAGGCAGGGCCGCTACGAGCAGTACTTC. It specifies CASSLRQGRYEQYF. Combining the CDR3 with reference TRBV28 and TRBJ2-7 gives the whole variable domain DVKVTQSSRYLVKRTGEKVFLECVQDMDHENMFWYRQDPGLGLRLIYFSYDVKMKEKGDIPEGYSVSREKKERFSLILESASTNQTSMYLCASSLRQGRYEQYFGPGTRLTVT.

This clonotype has ten or more counts. The genes are TRBV20-1 and TRBJ2-5; 13 bases line up with TRBD2. The V gene's germline CDR1 is DFQATT and CDR2 SNEGSKA (reference sequence). The CDR3 totals 16 residues. Germline trimming cut 4 bases from V and 4 bases from J; bases unmatched to any gene: 9. CDR3 sequence (DNA): TGCAGTGCTACCCTAGGACTAGCGGGAGCGCCAGAGACCCAGTACTTC. Encoded protein: CSATLGLAGAPETQYF.

This clonotype was seen at least ten times. The chain employs TRBV2 and TRBJ1-5, with TRBD1 identical over 9 bases. The CDR3 is 14 residues long. V shed 8 bases, J shed 5 bases, and the junction held 7 bases outside the gene matches. Germline CDR1 and CDR2: SNHLY and FYNNEI. CDR3 loop: CASGRQGGYQPQHF. The CDR3 DNA is TGTGCCAGCGGACGACAGGGGGGCTATCAGCCCCAGCATTTT.

This clonotype was recorded many times. The CDR3 coding sequence is TGCAGCGGGGGGACTAGCGGCCACAATGAGCAGTTCTTC. It yields the protein CSGGTSGHNEQFF. The chain carries TRBV29-1 and TRBJ2-1; 11 bases are a match to TRBD2. Germline-derived CDR1 and CDR2 are SQVTM and ANQGSEA. There are 13 residues in the CDR3. V was clipped by 7 bases and J by 5 bases; unmatched bases: 4.

On this clonotype itself: This sequence may be a read error, since a much larger clone differs from it by one base. This rearrangement joins TRBV6-5 to TRBJ2-7; D is undetermined. Per germline, CDR1 MNHEY and CDR2 SVGAGI. The CDR3 runs to 15 residues. Trimming removed 5 bases at V and 3 bases at J, with 17 bases between. The CDR3 spells CASSHQQSPIYEQYF. CDR3 coding DNA: TGTGCCAGCAGTCACCAGCAGAGTCCCATCTACGAGCAGTACTTC.

Turning to this clonotype: At one end the junction does not follow the germline gene, possibly because of a read error. The V call is TRBV12-3 or TRBV12-4, the J call TRBJ2-3; perhaps TRBD2 as D (7 bases). CDR3 length: 16 residues. In nucleotides, the CDR3 is TGTGCCAGCAGTTCCTCGACAGGCGGGGGCACAGATACGCAGTGTTTT. It codes for CASSSSTGGGTDTQCF.